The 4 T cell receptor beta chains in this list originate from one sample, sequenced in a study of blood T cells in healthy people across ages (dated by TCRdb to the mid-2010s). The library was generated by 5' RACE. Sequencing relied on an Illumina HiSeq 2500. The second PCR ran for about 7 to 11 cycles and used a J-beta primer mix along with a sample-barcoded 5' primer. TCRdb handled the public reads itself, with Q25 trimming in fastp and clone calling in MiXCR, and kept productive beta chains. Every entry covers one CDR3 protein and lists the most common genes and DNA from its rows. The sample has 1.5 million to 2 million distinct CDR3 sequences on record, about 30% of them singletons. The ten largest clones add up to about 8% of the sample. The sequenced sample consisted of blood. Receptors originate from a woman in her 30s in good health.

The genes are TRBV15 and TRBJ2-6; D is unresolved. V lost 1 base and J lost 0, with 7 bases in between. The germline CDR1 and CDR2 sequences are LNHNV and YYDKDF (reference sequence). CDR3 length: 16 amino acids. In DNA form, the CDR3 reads TGTGCCACCAGCAGAGTCCCAGTCTCTGGGGCCAACGTCCTGACTTTC. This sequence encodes CATSRVPVSGANVLTF.

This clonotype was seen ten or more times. The CDR3, as DNA: TGCAGCGTTGACGCGGAAAACATTCAGTACTTC. Translation gives CSVDAENIQYF. V usage is TRBV29-1 and J usage is TRBJ2-4, with unresolved D. The CDR3 length is 11 residues. The V and J ends lost 3 bases and 5 bases respectively, with 5 bases between them. Germline V lookup: CDR1 SQVTM, CDR2 ANQGSEA. The full variable domain, rest sourced from reference TRBV29-1 and TRBJ2-4, is SAVISQKPSRDICQRGTSLTIQCQVDSQVTMMFWYRQQPGQSLTLIATANQGSEATYESGFVIDKFPISRPNLTFSTLTVSNMSPEDSSIYLCSVDAENIQYFGAGTRLSVL.

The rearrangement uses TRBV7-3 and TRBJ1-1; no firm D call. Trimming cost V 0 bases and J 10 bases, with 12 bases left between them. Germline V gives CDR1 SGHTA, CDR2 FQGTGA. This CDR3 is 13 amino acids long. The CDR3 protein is CASSLTPGVAAFF. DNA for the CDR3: TGTGCCAGCAGCTTAACCCCCGGGGTGGCAGCTTTCTTT.

CDR3 nucleotide sequence: TGCGCCACCTCGGCCAGGTCGAACACTGAAGCTTTCTTT. Amino acid sequence: CATSARSNTEAFF. The chain employs TRBV5-1 and TRBJ1-1; D is uncertain. The CDR3 is 13 residues long. Between the trimmed V and J ends, which lost 9 bases and 1 base, there was a span of 13 bases. The germline V gene encodes CDR1 SGHRS and CDR2 YFSETQ.